These 8 T cell receptor beta chains were all obtained from the same sample, sequenced in a study of regulatory T cells in long-lasting Graves disease. Arm-PCR with iRepertoire HTBI primers amplified the CDR3 regions for these TCR beta libraries. TCRdb passed the multiplex PCR reads through MiXCR, listing each CDR3 protein once. This table has about 220,000 distinct CDR3 sequences, 15% to 20% appearing once. Indicated time point: newly diagnosed GD, antithyroid drugs for less than 3 months. Preparation of the TCR library used RNA extracted from PBMCs. The same specimen was also included in a second study, on T cells in Graves' hyperthyroidism and ophthalmopathy.

This sample comprised peripheral blood mononuclear cells (PBMCs), obtained at new diagnosis, from a patient treated with antithyroid drugs. These receptors all stem from a woman in her twenties or thirties with Graves disease.

This clonotype has a count of ten or more. The V and J genes are TRBV27 and TRBJ2-1, with TRBD1 matching 9 bases. V shed 6 bases and J 2 bases; nucleotides not matched to a gene: 2. In germline, CDR1 is MNHEY, CDR2 SMNVEV (reference sequence). The CDR3 length is 14 residues. The CDR3 DNA reads TGTGCCAGCAGCCGGGACAGGGCCTACAATGAGCAGTTCTTC. It specifies CASSRDRAYNEQFF.

Ten or more counts support this clonotype. The chain carries TRBV20-1 and TRBJ1-4, with D perhaps matching TRBD1 (5 bases). Trimming stripped 1 base from V and 5 bases from J, with 20 bases between. CDR1 and CDR2 (germline): DFQATT, SNEGSKA (reference sequence). The CDR3 contains 17 residues. The CDR3: CSARALGPGAANEKLFF. The CDR3 DNA sequence: TGCAGTGCTAGAGCCCTAGGGCCCGGGGCGGCGAATGAAAAACTGTTTTTT.

At least ten counts were recorded for this clonotype. Sequence at one end of the junction differs from germline and may be a read error. The rearrangement links TRBV3-1 to TRBJ2-1; tentatively, D is TRBD2 (5 bases). CDR1 is LGHDT, CDR2 YNNKEL, per germline (reference sequence). CDR3 size: 17 residues. CDR3 loop: CASSQDSDYVVHNEQFF. For the CDR3, the DNA is TGTGCCAGCAGCCAAGATTCCGACTACGTGGTCCACAATGAGCAATTCTTC.

With regard to this clonotype: A read error may be the cause here, since a much bigger clone is one base away. The genes are TRBV3-1 and TRBJ2-2; 7 bases line up with TRBD2. The CDR3 extends over 16 amino acids. Germline CDR1 is LGHDT and CDR2 is YNNKEL (reference sequence). The CDR3 coding sequence is TGTGCCAGCAGCCTCCGGGACGGGGGGTATCCCGGGGGGCTGTTTTTT. It specifies CASSLRDGGYPGGLFF.

This clonotype was found many times. The CDR3: CASSYWGGETQYF. The CDR3 nucleotides are TGTGCCAGCAGTTACTGGGGCGGAGAGACCCAGTACTTC. V gene TRBV6-2 or TRBV6-3 combines with J gene TRBJ2-5; D perhaps matches TRBD1 (5 bases). Looked up from germline, CDR1 is MNHEY and CDR2 is SVGEGT. V shed 1 base and J shed 4 bases, with 7 bases lying between them. CDR3 length: 13 residues.

The chain has TRBV27 and TRBJ2-1; 11 bases are shared with TRBD2. V shed 6 bases, J shed 0 bases, and the junction held 4 bases outside the gene matches. The germline CDR1 and CDR2 sequences are MNHEY and SMNVEV (reference sequence). This CDR3 is built from 16 residues. In nucleotides, the CDR3 is TGTGCCAGCAGGCTAGCGGGGGGTATCTCCTACAATGAGCAGTTCTTC. Translation: CASRLAGGISYNEQFF.

In this sample, this clonotype turned up many times. The chain is built from TRBV20-1 and TRBJ2-3; tentative D call: TRBD2 (6 bases). CDR3 length: 15 amino acids. The V gene's germline CDR1 is DFQATT and CDR2 SNEGSKA (reference sequence). Trimming shortened V by 1 base and J by 2 bases, and 13 bases separated the two germline ends. The CDR3 sequence is CSARAGAAPTDTQYF. CDR3 nucleotides: TGCAGTGCTAGAGCGGGAGCGGCCCCCACAGATACGCAGTATTTT.

This clonotype came up many times. This rearrangement joins TRBV27 to TRBJ2-7; perhaps TRBD1 as D (6 bases). The CDR3 spans 13 residues. Looked up from germline, CDR1 is MNHEY and CDR2 is SMNVEV (reference sequence). The V end was cut by 10 bases, the J end by 4 bases, with 17 bases between. The CDR3 DNA is TGTGCCACTAGTTGGAGAGGGACATACGAGCAGTACTTC. This codes for CATSWRGTYEQYF.